The 32 T cell receptor beta chains below all came from one sample that was sequenced in a study of blood T cell repertoires in COVID-19. The protocol was immunoSEQ multiplex PCR, while the TCRdb copy is restricted to in-frame clones and leaves out a portion. The table includes about 190,000 clones, 70% to 90% detected once. Sequenced sample: peripheral blood. These receptors all come from an older man with active or convalescent COVID-19.

V is TRBV10-2 and J is TRBJ1-5; perhaps TRBD1 as D (5 bases). The CDR3 runs 17 residues. CDR1 and CDR2 from the germline V gene are WSHSY and SAAADI. The V end lost 4 bases, the J end lost 4 bases, and 20 bases lay between the germline ends. The CDR3 region has the DNA TGCGCCAGCAGTGGGGGAGGTTGGGGGGTTCTTAATCAGCCCCAGCATTTT. It translates to CASSGGGWGVLNQPQHF.

The chain combines TRBV6-1 with TRBJ2-1; 7 bases match TRBD1. CDR3 length: 15 amino acids. Germline V gene sequence: CDR1 MNHNS, CDR2 SASEGT. Trimming cost V 2 bases and J 6 bases; bases outside gene matches: 7. The CDR3 reads CASSEFGTAPNEQFF. The CDR3 nucleotides read TGTGCCAGCAGTGAATTCGGGACAGCCCCCAATGAGCAGTTCTTC.

The rearrangement joins TRBV30 to TRBJ2-4; the match to TRBD1 covers 7 bases. The ends lost 3 bases at V and 12 bases at J; junction bases unmatched: 5. Germline CDR1 GTSNPN, CDR2 SVGIG (reference sequence). CDR3 length: 11 residues. This chain's CDR3 is CAWSLAGGQYF. The CDR3 region has the DNA TGTGCCTGGAGCCTAGCAGGGGGTCAGTACTTC.

The chain carries TRBV5-1 and TRBJ1-2; TRBD1 might be the D (5 bases). The V end lost 0 bases, the J end lost 7 bases, and 13 bases lay between the germline ends. The CDR3 has 14 amino acids. The germline V gene has CDR1 SGHRS and CDR2 YFSETQ. The CDR3 loop is CASSLDRGSGGYTF. The CDR3 nucleotides are TGCGCCAGCAGCTTGGACCGGGGGAGCGGTGGCTACACCTTC.

The chain joins TRBV2 to TRBJ2-7; D gene unclear. V was shortened by 8 bases and J by 3 bases, with 14 bases between the two germline ends. The CDR3 extends over 13 amino acids. Germline CDR1 reads SNHLY; CDR2 reads FYNNEI. The CDR3: CASGRKKNYEQYF. CDR3 nucleotides: TGTGCCAGCGGCAGGAAAAAGAACTACGAGCAGTACTTC.

The rearrangement links TRBV15 to TRBJ2-1; maybe TRBD1 (6 bases). The CDR3 has 15 residues. The germline V and J ends were trimmed by 3 bases and 9 bases, with 18 bases remaining between them. In germline, CDR1 is LNHNV, CDR2 YYDKDF (reference sequence). CDR3 nucleotide sequence: TGTGCCACCAGCAGGAACGACAGGACGGGCGGTGAGCAGTTCTTC. Translating gives CATSRNDRTGGEQFF. The entire variable domain, with the rest obtained from reference TRBV15 and TRBJ2-1, is as follows: DAMVIQNPRYQVTQFGKPVTLSCSQTLNHNVMYWYQQKSSQAPKLLFHYYDKDFNNEADTPDNFQSRRPNTSFCFLDIRSPGLGDTAMYLCATSRNDRTGGEQFFGPGTRLTVL.

The chain has TRBV28 and TRBJ1-2; weak D call: TRBD1 (6 bases). From germline, CDR1 is MDHEN and CDR2 SYDVKM. Deletions cut 4 bases from V and 5 bases from J, with 17 bases between. The CDR3 consists of 15 residues. The CDR3 protein is CASSSTGNLIYGYTF. DNA for the CDR3: TGTGCCAGCAGTTCAACAGGGAACCTTATATATGGCTACACCTTC.

The chain couples TRBV19 to TRBJ1-5; D is possibly TRBD1 (6 bases). CDR1 is LNHDA, CDR2 SQIVND, per germline (reference sequence). Trimming shortened V by 7 bases and J by 6 bases, and 19 bases separated the two germline ends. This CDR3 contains 15 residues. The CDR3 sequence is CASTSGGGAVQPQHF. The CDR3 DNA is TGTGCCAGTACCTCAGGAGGGGGGGCGGTTCAGCCCCAGCATTTT.

This chain connects TRBV19 to TRBJ2-2; D may be TRBD2 (7 bases). CDR1 LNHDA and CDR2 SQIVND come from the germline V gene (reference sequence). This CDR3 region has 14 residues. The V and J ends lost 9 bases and 4 bases respectively, with 15 bases between them. For the CDR3, the DNA is TGTGCCAGCCTTAGGGGGGGCGTCACCGGGGAGCTGTTTTTT. As protein: CASLRGGVTGELFF.

The chain joins TRBV6-2 or TRBV6-3 to TRBJ2-7; D is unresolved. The CDR3 loop spans 13 amino acids. Trimming stripped 4 bases from V and 1 base from J, with 8 bases between. Germline V gene data show CDR1 as MNHEY and CDR2 as SVGEGT. The CDR3 protein is CASSWASSYEQYF. In DNA form, the CDR3 reads TGTGCCAGCAGTTGGGCCAGTTCCTACGAGCAGTACTTC.

This chain joins TRBV5-1 and TRBJ2-1; tentative D call: TRBD2 (5 bases). Germline assignment: CDR1 SGHRS and CDR2 YFSETQ. CDR3 size: 15 residues. Trimming pared 0 bases from V and 9 bases from J, leaving 16 bases between. The CDR3: CASSLGSGSRGEQFF. The CDR3 DNA is TGCGCCAGCAGCTTGGGGTCGGGGAGTCGAGGTGAGCAGTTCTTC.

The chain uses TRBV7-2 and TRBJ2-2; D gene uncertain. Trimming stripped 5 bases from V and 3 bases from J, with 4 bases between. Germline V gene data show CDR1 as SGHTA and CDR2 as FQGNSA. This CDR3 is built from 12 residues. The CDR3 here is CASSPDTGELFF. CDR3 nucleotides: TGTGCCAGCAGCCCAGACACCGGGGAGCTGTTTTTT.

This clone was picked up one time. The chain carries TRBV6-5 and TRBJ1-6, with D possibly being TRBD1 (6 bases). The germline V and J ends were trimmed by 5 bases and 5 bases, with 10 bases remaining between them. This CDR3 spans 14 amino acids. Germline CDR1 MNHEY, CDR2 SVGAGI. The CDR3 reads CASSPWTDNSPLHF. In DNA, the CDR3 is TGTGCCAGCAGTCCCTGGACAGATAATTCACCCCTCCACTTT.

The chain links TRBV28 to TRBJ2-5; 9 bases are shared with TRBD1. V shed 5 bases, J shed 4 bases, and the junction held 2 bases outside the gene matches. This CDR3 is 13 amino acids long. The germline V gene encodes CDR1 MDHEN and CDR2 SYDVKM. CDR3 amino acids: CASSMTGGETQYF. In DNA, the CDR3 is TGTGCCAGCAGTATGACAGGGGGAGAGACCCAGTACTTC.

The CDR3 bases are TGTGCCAGCAGCTTAGCAGGGAGCTCCTACAATGAGCAGTTCTTC. Translated, it gives CASSLAGSSYNEQFF. V and J are TRBV7-9 and TRBJ2-1, with D maybe TRBD2 (5 bases). In germline, CDR1 is SEHNR, CDR2 FQNEAQ (reference sequence). This CDR3 has 15 amino acids. Trimming removed 0 bases at V and 0 bases at J, with 6 bases between.

This clone has more than one count but fewer than ten. The genes are TRBV30 and TRBJ2-5; 11 nucleotides match TRBD1. Germline V lookup: CDR1 GTSNPN, CDR2 SVGIG (reference sequence). The length of the CDR3 is 15 residues. Trimming at V came to 0 bases and at J to 5 bases, leaving 5 bases not matched to a gene. The CDR3 region has the DNA TGTGCCTGGAGTGTAGGACAGGGGGCGAGGGAGACCCAGTACTTC. Its translation: CAWSVGQGARETQYF. The whole variable domain, filled in from reference TRBV30 and TRBJ2-5, reads SQTIHQWPATLVQPVGSPLSLECTVEGTSNPNLYWYRQAAGRGLQLLFYSVGIGQISSEVPQNLSASRPQDRQFILSSKKLLLSDSGFYLCAWSVGQGARETQYFGPGTRLLVL.

The chain uses TRBV7-2 and TRBJ2-2; D remains ambiguous. CDR1 is SGHTA, CDR2 FQGNSA, per germline. There are 14 residues in the CDR3. The V end lost 2 bases, the J end lost 4 bases, and 8 bases lay between the germline ends. CDR3 sequence: CASSLYGVTGELFF. Here the CDR3 DNA reads TGTGCCAGCAGCTTATACGGAGTCACCGGGGAGCTGTTTTTT.

The chain recombines TRBV27 with TRBJ1-5; TRBD1 matches at 9 bases. The CDR3 is made up of 14 amino acids. The junction had 5 bases not matched to a gene; V was cut back by 6 bases and J by 5 bases. Germline CDR1 and CDR2: MNHEY and SMNVEV (reference sequence). CDR3 nucleotide sequence: TGTGCCAGCAGATCCGGGACAGGGCATCAGCCCCAGCATTTT. This translates into CASRSGTGHQPQHF.

This sequence joins TRBV28 and TRBJ1-5; unclear D gene. The length of the CDR3 is 13 residues. Germline V CDR1 and CDR2: MDHEN, SYDVKM. The V end was cut by 8 bases, the J end by 3 bases, with 11 bases between. Written as DNA, the CDR3 is TGTGCCAGCCACGGAGTCCTCAATCAGCCCCAGCATTTT. Translation: CASHGVLNQPQHF.

This chain links TRBV28 with TRBJ2-3; D not certain. The CDR3 covers 12 residues. V dropped 5 bases and J dropped 6 bases, with 9 bases sitting between them. Germline CDR1 is MDHEN and CDR2 is SYDVKM. Here the CDR3 DNA reads TGTGCCAGCAGTCAATCTGCGGATACGCAGTATTTT. Translation: CASSQSADTQYF.

This clone was recorded only once. V usage is TRBV24-1 and J usage is TRBJ2-6, with D hard to call. The length of the CDR3 is 17 residues. V was clipped by 0 bases and J by 0 bases, with 8 bases between them. CDR1 KGHDR and CDR2 SFDVKD come from the germline V gene. The CDR3 is CATSDLGVGSGANVLTF. CDR3 nucleotide sequence: TGTGCCACCAGTGATTTGGGTGTCGGCTCTGGGGCCAACGTCCTGACTTTC.

This rearrangement joins TRBV7-2 to TRBJ1-3; D not resolved. The CDR3 length is 15 residues. V lost 5 bases and J 0 bases, leaving 11 bases between the germline ends. The V gene's germline CDR1 is SGHTA and CDR2 FQGNSA. CDR3 sequence reads: CASSSGRLSGNTIYF. The CDR3 bases are TGTGCCAGCAGCAGCGGACGGCTCTCTGGAAACACCATATATTTT.

This chain links TRBV21-1 with TRBJ2-3; the table names TRBD2, a call not compared with the DNA. TRBV21-1 is designated a pseudogene. CDR3 length: 16 amino acids. Here the CDR3 reads CASSKPLLWGTDTQYF. As DNA, the CDR3 is TGTGCCAGCAGCAAACCCCTACTATGGGGCACAGATACGCAGTATTTT.

The chain carries TRBV9 and TRBJ2-1; 8 nucleotides match TRBD2. This CDR3 spans 14 amino acids. V lost 4 bases and J lost 4; bases outside the gene matches: 4. Germline V gene lookup returns CDR1 SGDLS and CDR2 YYNGEE. The CDR3 protein is CASSRTSRYNEQFF. CDR3 bases: TGTGCCAGCAGCCGGACTAGCAGATACAATGAGCAGTTCTTC.

The J gene is TRBJ2-3, the V gene TRBV2; D may be TRBD2 (7 bases). Trimming removed 0 bases from V and 4 bases from J, with 26 bases in between. CDR3 size: 20 residues. Germline CDR1 is SNHLY and CDR2 is FYNNEI. Here the CDR3 reads CASSEAPHDLRPGGPDTQYF. In DNA form, the CDR3 reads TGTGCCAGCAGTGAAGCACCCCACGACCTAAGACCCGGGGGGCCAGATACGCAGTATTTT.

This clone appeared a single time. The chain combines TRBV28 with TRBJ2-1; D is perhaps TRBD2 (5 bases). Per the germline V gene, CDR1 is MDHEN and CDR2 is SYDVKM. There are 11 residues in the CDR3. V was cut by 4 bases and J by 14 bases, with 12 bases left in between. The CDR3 DNA follows: TGTGCCAGCAGTTCCGGGATTGGGAAGTTCTTC. It translates to CASSSGIGKFF.

V is TRBV7-2 and J is TRBJ2-5, with 11 bases identical to TRBD2. There are 19 residues in the CDR3. V trimming: 5 bases; J trimming: 4 bases; junction bases outside the gene matches: 18. Germline lookup yields CDR1 SGHTA and CDR2 FQGNSA. The CDR3 region is CASSQHRWTSGLTGETQYF. CDR3 DNA: TGTGCCAGCAGCCAACACAGATGGACTAGCGGGTTGACGGGAGAGACCCAGTACTTC.

The rearrangement uses TRBV11-2 and TRBJ2-7; 9 nucleotides agree with TRBD1. Germline V gene sequence: CDR1 SGHAT, CDR2 FQNNGV. The V and J ends lost 3 bases and 4 bases, in that order; junction bases with no gene match: 7. The CDR3 runs to 15 residues. The CDR3 region is CASSFEIGTGYEQYF. The CDR3 nucleotides read TGTGCCAGCAGCTTTGAGATCGGGACAGGGTACGAGCAGTACTTC.

Written as DNA, the CDR3 is TGTGCCAGCAGCTTAGTAAAGGGAGGTATCGATTCACCCCTCCACTTT. Its protein is CASSLVKGGIDSPLHF. The chain joins TRBV7-6 to TRBJ1-6; D uncertain. Trimming cost V 1 base and J 8 bases, with 15 bases left between them. The germline gives CDR1 SGHVS, CDR2 FNYEAQ. The CDR3 extends over 16 amino acids.

The chain carries TRBV6-5 and TRBJ1-5; D is uncertain. Trimming left V 5 bases short and J 7 bases short, with 12 bases between. The germline gives CDR1 MNHEY, CDR2 SVGAGI. This CDR3 comprises 13 residues. The CDR3 DNA reads as TGTGCCAGCAGTCCCTCAGGATCCCAGCCCCAGCATTTT. As protein: CASSPSGSQPQHF.

The V and J genes are TRBV6-5 and TRBJ1-2; 7 bases match TRBD1. The CDR3 has 14 residues. Germline loops: CDR1 MNHEY, CDR2 SVGAGI. Trimming cost V 2 bases and J 5 bases; bases outside gene matches: 5. Here the CDR3 reads CASSYGTVQYGYTF. Here the CDR3 DNA reads TGTGCCAGCAGTTACGGGACAGTACAATATGGCTACACCTTC.

The J gene is TRBJ1-2, the V gene TRBV20-1; 12 nucleotides line up with TRBD1. The CDR3 is made up of 11 amino acids. The germline gives CDR1 DFQATT, CDR2 SNEGSKA (reference sequence). The CDR3 region is CSGTGGNGYTF. The CDR3 DNA sequence: TGCAGCGGGACAGGGGGCAATGGCTACACCTTC.